The 27 T cell receptor beta chains given below trace back to one sample, sequenced in a study of CXCR3-negative and CXCR3-positive naive CD8 T cells. General study points: For CXCR3-positive naive cells, TRB CDR3s were more hydrophobic than those of CXCR3-negative naive cells.

Their specific antigens are unknown. Through 5' RACE with UMI labels, the TRB cDNA libraries were prepared. TCRdb re-called the 5' RACE reads; every CDR3 protein appears as one record, without DNA. The sample table sets out about 150,000 distinct CDR3 sequences. The sample consisted of naive CXCR3+ CD8+ T cells from blood. Sample subset: CD45RO-CCR7+CD27+CD95- naive CD8+ T cells expressing CXCR3 (TNR3+). These receptors were collected from a human donor in good health. Some clones in this sample may be carry-over from other donors' samples.

The chain recombines TRBV12-3 or TRBV12-4 with TRBJ1-2; the D gene TCRdb calls, TRBD1, cannot be checked with no DNA. CDR3 size: 14 residues. The chain's CDR3 is CASSPPGGVDGYTF.

The chain has TRBV19 and TRBJ1-5. CDR1 is LNHDA, CDR2 SQIVND, per germline (reference sequence). This CDR3 spans 14 amino acids. The CDR3 here is CASSIMGNNQPQHF.

The rearrangement uses TRBV7-7 and TRBJ2-1. Germline assignment: CDR1 SSHAT and CDR2 FNYEAQ (reference sequence). CDR3 size: 15 residues. The CDR3 region is CASSPILESYKEQFF.

The chain is built from TRBV30 and TRBJ1-5; checking the TCRdb D call of TRBD1 is not possible without DNA. Germline values: CDR1 GTSNPN, CDR2 SVGIG (reference sequence). The CDR3 is 11 residues long. CDR3 protein: CAWTGDQPQHF.

The chain employs TRBV2 and TRBJ2-1; without DNA, the TCRdb call of TRBD2 cannot be checked. The CDR3 length is 12 residues. CDR1 SNHLY and CDR2 FYNNEI come from the germline V gene. The chain's CDR3 is CASTNYEGEQFF.

CDR3 sequence: CASSPHPPGQGARTNEKLFF. This chain uses TRBV4-1 with TRBJ1-4; TCRdb proposes TRBD1, but this gene call is untestable without DNA. The CDR3 runs 20 residues. The germline CDR1 and CDR2 sequences are MGHRA and YSYEKL.

The rearrangement links TRBV12-3 or TRBV12-4 to TRBJ1-2; TCRdb designates TRBD1, a call that cannot be tested without DNA. The CDR3 covers 16 residues. CDR3 amino acids: CASSPGGTGGPYGYTF.

The V gene is TRBV28, the J gene TRBJ2-1; TCRdb's assignment of TRBD2 cannot be checked, as there is no DNA. Germline loops: CDR1 MDHEN, CDR2 SYDVKM. The CDR3 covers 16 residues. CDR3 residues: CASSSVSGSSYNEQFF.

The gene calls are TRBV12-3 or TRBV12-4 and TRBJ2-1. The CDR3 loop spans 14 amino acids. The CDR3: CASSPKDIYNEQFF.

V and J are TRBV7-6 and TRBJ2-6; TCRdb reports TRBD1, a call that lacks DNA to check it against. CDR1 and CDR2 (germline): SGHVS, FNYEAQ. The CDR3 is made up of 18 amino acids. CDR3 sequence: CASSYAGPGTPGANVLTF.

The J gene is TRBJ2-7, the V gene TRBV29-1; the TRBD1 assignment by TCRdb is unverifiable without DNA. CDR1 is SQVTM and CDR2 is ANQGSEA in the germline V gene. The CDR3 has 13 residues. CDR3 amino acids: CSVETGGAYEQYF.

The V gene is TRBV5-1, the J gene TRBJ2-1; TCRdb's D call, TRBD2, is unchecked because there is no DNA. The CDR3 covers 18 residues. CDR1 and CDR2 from the germline V gene are SGHRS and YFSETQ. The CDR3 sequence is CASSLSYSGASSHNEQFF.

This sequence joins TRBV30 and TRBJ2-7; checking the TCRdb D call of TRBD1 is not possible without DNA. Germline V gene lookup returns CDR1 GTSNPN and CDR2 SVGIG (reference sequence). The CDR3 is 11 residues long. The CDR3 here is CAWSWGYEQYF.

The chain uses TRBV29-1 and TRBJ2-1; TCRdb proposes TRBD1, but this gene call is untestable without DNA. The CDR3 is 15 amino acids. Germline lookup yields CDR1 SQVTM and CDR2 ANQGSEA. The CDR3 spells CSVVSPDRGLNEQFF.

V usage is TRBV11-3 and J usage is TRBJ1-1. Germline CDR1 reads SGHNT; CDR2 reads YENEEA. The CDR3 length is 11 residues. This chain's CDR3 is CASSFGPRAFF.

Here the CDR3 reads CASSFPGSSTDTQYF. The chain joins TRBV13 to TRBJ2-3; TCRdb's assignment of TRBD1 cannot be checked, as there is no DNA. CDR3 length: 15 amino acids. Germline V gives CDR1 PRHDT, CDR2 FYEKMQ (reference sequence).

The CDR3: CSARGRIQGREQFF. This chain joins TRBV20-1 and TRBJ2-1; TCRdb names TRBD1, which stays unverified in the absence of DNA. CDR3 length: 14 residues. CDR1 DFQATT and CDR2 SNEGSKA come from the germline V gene (reference sequence).

V gene TRBV20-1 combines with J gene TRBJ2-3; TCRdb gives TRBD2 as the D gene, but with no DNA this cannot be confirmed. The CDR3 runs 14 residues. The germline V gene encodes CDR1 DFQATT and CDR2 SNEGSKA (reference sequence). CDR3 residues: CSARDSGPTDTQYF.

The rearrangement links TRBV7-9 to TRBJ2-1. Germline V lookup: CDR1 SEHNR, CDR2 FQNEAQ (reference sequence). The CDR3 consists of 15 residues. The CDR3 here is CASSQILSSYNEQFF.

V and J are TRBV27 and TRBJ2-1; TCRdb lists TRBD1, though no DNA is available to test this call. Germline V CDR1 and CDR2: MNHEY, SMNVEV (reference sequence). The CDR3 loop spans 13 amino acids. Here the CDR3 reads CASRWAGVNEQFF.

The J gene is TRBJ2-7, the V gene TRBV5-1; TCRdb outputs TRBD1, but without DNA this stays unchecked. The germline gives CDR1 SGHRS, CDR2 YFSETQ. The length of the CDR3 is 16 residues. CDR3 sequence: CASSLGQGAAAYEQYF.

The genes are TRBV4-2 and TRBJ2-7; TCRdb outputs TRBD2, but without DNA this stays unchecked. The CDR3 length is 16 residues. Germline V CDR1 and CDR2: LGHNA, YNFKEQ. This chain's CDR3 is CASSPAGGFSSYEQYF.

V gene TRBV12-3 or TRBV12-4 combines with J gene TRBJ2-1; the TRBD1 assignment by TCRdb is unverifiable without DNA. This CDR3 has 14 residues. CDR3 loop: CASSFAGGTSEQFF.

The chain carries TRBV3-1 and TRBJ2-7; with no DNA, the TCRdb D assignment of TRBD2 cannot be verified. The CDR3 consists of 15 residues. Germline V CDR1 and CDR2: LGHDT, YNNKEL (reference sequence). CDR3 in amino acids: CASSQGLTGGYEQYF.

V and J are TRBV12-3 or TRBV12-4 and TRBJ2-2; the TCRdb D gene call, TRBD1, has no DNA to confirm it. The CDR3 length is 17 residues. The CDR3 spells CASSLFSRTANTGELFF.

This chain links TRBV7-6 with TRBJ1-4; TCRdb lists TRBD1, though no DNA is available to test this call. The CDR3 contains 16 residues. Germline V gene lookup returns CDR1 SGHVS and CDR2 FNYEAQ. The CDR3 loop reads CASSLRDSPTNEKLFF.

The V call is TRBV7-9, the J call TRBJ2-2. Germline values: CDR1 SEHNR, CDR2 FQNEAQ (reference sequence). The CDR3 has 17 residues. CDR3 sequence: CASSLSVRIYNTGELFF.